The clone carrying this T cell receptor (beta chain) was observed a few times. No antigen is known for it. The data belong to a study of T cells after yellow fever vaccination. V was cut by 7 bases and J by 10 bases, with 25 bases left in between. The CDR3 totals 15 residues. CDR1 and CDR2 (germline): MNHEY, SVGAGI. A process of 5'RACE template switching, which added a universal primer site and UMIs, was used to make TCR cDNA. TCRdb recomputed calls from the 5' RACE reads with MiXCR, one row per CDR3 protein. The table lists approximately 130,000 distinct CDR3 sequences, approximately 16% of them singletons. Findings and caveats of the study: Repertoires obtained by FACS sorting could include abundant clonotypes that entered as contaminants from the bulk population.

The receptor comes from a man between 18 and 29 years old who received the YFV17D yellow fever vaccine. The rearrangement joins TRBV6-5 to TRBJ1-1, with D perhaps matching TRBD1 (5 bases). Sequencing used CD8+ T cells sorted from PBMCs, obtained 5 days after the yellow fever booster vaccination. CDR3: CASTPGTPGPSAAFF. The DNA of the CDR3 is TGTGCCAGCACACCCGGGACCCCGGGACCCTCTGCAGCTTTCTTT.